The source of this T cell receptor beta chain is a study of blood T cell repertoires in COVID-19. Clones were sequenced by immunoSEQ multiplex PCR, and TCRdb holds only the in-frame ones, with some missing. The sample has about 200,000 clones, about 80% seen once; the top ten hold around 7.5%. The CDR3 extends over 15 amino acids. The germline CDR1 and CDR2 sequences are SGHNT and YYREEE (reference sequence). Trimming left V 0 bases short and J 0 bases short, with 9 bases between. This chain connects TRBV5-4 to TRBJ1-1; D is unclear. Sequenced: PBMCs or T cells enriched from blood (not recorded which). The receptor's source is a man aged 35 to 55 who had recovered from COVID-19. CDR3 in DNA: TGTGCCAGCAGCTTGGCCCCAGTCGTGAACACTGAAGCTTTCTTT. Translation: CASSLAPVVNTEAFF.